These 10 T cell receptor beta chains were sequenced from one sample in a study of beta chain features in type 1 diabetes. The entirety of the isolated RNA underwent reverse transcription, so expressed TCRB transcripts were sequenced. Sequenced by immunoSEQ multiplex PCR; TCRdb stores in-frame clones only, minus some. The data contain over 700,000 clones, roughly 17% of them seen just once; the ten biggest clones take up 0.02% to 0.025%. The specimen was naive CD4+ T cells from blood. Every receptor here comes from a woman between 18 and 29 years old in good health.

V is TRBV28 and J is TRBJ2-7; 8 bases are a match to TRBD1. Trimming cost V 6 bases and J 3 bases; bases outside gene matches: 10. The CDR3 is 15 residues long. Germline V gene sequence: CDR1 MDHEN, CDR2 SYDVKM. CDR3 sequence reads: CASRPPGTGRYEQYF. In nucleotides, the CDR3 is TGTGCCAGCAGACCTCCCGGGACAGGCCGCTACGAGCAGTACTTC.

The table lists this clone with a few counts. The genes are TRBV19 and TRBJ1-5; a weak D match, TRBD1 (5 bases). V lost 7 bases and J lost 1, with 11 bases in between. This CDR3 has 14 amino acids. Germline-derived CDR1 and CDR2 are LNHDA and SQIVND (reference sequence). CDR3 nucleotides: TGTGCCAGTAACCGGGACGGCAGCAATCAGCCCCAGCATTTT. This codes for CASNRDGSNQPQHF.

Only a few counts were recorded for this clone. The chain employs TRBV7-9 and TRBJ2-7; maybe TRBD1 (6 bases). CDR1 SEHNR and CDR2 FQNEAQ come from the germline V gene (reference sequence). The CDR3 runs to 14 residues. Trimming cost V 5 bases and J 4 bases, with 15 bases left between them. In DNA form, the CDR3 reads TGTGCCAGCAGCGGCCAGGGGTCGCGGTACGAGCAGTACTTC. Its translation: CASSGQGSRYEQYF.

CDR3 bases: TGTGCCAGTAGTATGAAAAGGGGACGTGGGGGCTGGAACACTGAAGCTTTCTTT. Translating it yields CASSMKRGRGGWNTEAFF. J is TRBJ1-1 and V is TRBV19; D may be TRBD1 (6 bases). Between the trimmed V and J ends, which lost 3 bases and 1 base, there was a span of 21 bases. From germline, CDR1 is LNHDA and CDR2 SQIVND (reference sequence). The CDR3 is 18 amino acids.

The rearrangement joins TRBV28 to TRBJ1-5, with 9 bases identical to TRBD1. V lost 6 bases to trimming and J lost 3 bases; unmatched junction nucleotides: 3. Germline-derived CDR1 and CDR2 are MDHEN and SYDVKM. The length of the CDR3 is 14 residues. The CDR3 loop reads CASRRTGVNQPQHF. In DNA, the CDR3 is TGTGCCAGCAGACGGACAGGGGTCAATCAGCCCCAGCATTTT. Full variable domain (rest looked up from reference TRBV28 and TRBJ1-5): DVKVTQSSRYLVKRTGEKVFLECVQDMDHENMFWYRQDPGLGLRLIYFSYDVKMKEKGDIPEGYSVSREKKERFSLILESASTNQTSMYLCASRRTGVNQPQHFGDGTRLSIL.

For the CDR3, the DNA is TGTGCCAGCACGCGGGAGGAGTACACAGATACGCAGTATTTT. Translated, it gives CASTREEYTDTQYF. The chain is built from TRBV6-6 and TRBJ2-3; 8 bases are shared with TRBD2. J lost 2 bases, V lost 7 bases, and 5 bases had no gene match. CDR3 size: 14 residues. Germline V gene sequence: CDR1 MNHNY, CDR2 SVGAGI (reference sequence).

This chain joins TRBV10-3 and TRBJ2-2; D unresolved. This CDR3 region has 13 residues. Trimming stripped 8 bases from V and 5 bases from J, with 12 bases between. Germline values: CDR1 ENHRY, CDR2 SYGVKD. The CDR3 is CAIGKVSTGELFF. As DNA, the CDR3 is TGTGCCATCGGGAAGGTTTCGACCGGGGAGCTGTTTTTT.

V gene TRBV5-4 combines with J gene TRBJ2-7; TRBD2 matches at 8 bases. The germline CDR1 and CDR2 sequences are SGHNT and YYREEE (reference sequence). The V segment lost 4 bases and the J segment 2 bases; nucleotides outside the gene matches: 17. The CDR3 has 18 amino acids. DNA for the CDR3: TGTGCCAGCAGCCAAGCACAGAGCGGGAGTTCGCCAGCCTACGAGCAGTACTTC. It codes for CASSQAQSGSSPAYEQYF. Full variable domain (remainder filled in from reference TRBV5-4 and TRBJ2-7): ETGVTQSPTHLIKTRGQQVTLRCSSQSGHNTVSWYQQALGQGPQFIFQYYREEENGRGNFPPRFSGLQFPNYSSELNVNALELDDSALYLCASSQAQSGSSPAYEQYFGPGTRLTVT.

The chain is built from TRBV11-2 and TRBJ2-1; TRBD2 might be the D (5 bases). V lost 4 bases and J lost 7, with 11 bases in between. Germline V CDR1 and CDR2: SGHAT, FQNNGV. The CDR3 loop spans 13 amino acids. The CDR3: CASSSIQRNEQFF. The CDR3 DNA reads TGTGCCAGCAGCTCCATACAGCGGAATGAGCAGTTCTTC.

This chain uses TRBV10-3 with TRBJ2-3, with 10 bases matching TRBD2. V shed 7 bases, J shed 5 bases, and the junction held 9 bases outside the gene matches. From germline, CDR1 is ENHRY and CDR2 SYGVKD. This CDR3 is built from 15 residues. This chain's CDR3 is CAIKTQAGGEDTQYF. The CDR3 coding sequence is TGTGCCATCAAGACCCAAGCGGGAGGGGAAGATACGCAGTATTTT.